This TCR beta chain was recorded in a study of T-cell memory formation after mild COVID-19. General study findings and limits: SARS-CoV-2 specificity was not confirmed for second-wave clones peaking on day 37. Some SARS-CoV-2-responding clones were already detected in memory before infection. Later expanders leaned CD4+, whereas day 15 to 85 contracting clones were balanced CD4/CD8.

A note on this clonotype: The antigen remains unidentified.

TCRalpha and TCRbeta libraries used 5'RACE with constant-segment primers and UMIs. Each CDR3 protein gets one entry after TCRdb re-called the 5' RACE reads with MiXCR. Of around 110,000 distinct CDR3 sequences listed, around 15% are singletons. This CDR3 is built from 16 residues. Deletions cut 0 bases from V and 4 bases from J, with 15 bases between. Germline V gene sequence: CDR1 SGHVS, CDR2 FNYEAQ. This sequence joins TRBV7-6 and TRBJ1-1; the D gene is possibly TRBD1 (5 bases). The clonotype comes from a young man who had mild COVID-19 (a few samples of this study predate the infection). Cell type and time point are not known. Sequencing was done on a sample of PBMCs or a T cell subset sorted from them (not recorded which). The CDR3, as DNA: TGTGCCAGCAGCTTAGCCCCCGCGGAGGGGCCCACTGAAGCTTTCTTT. Encoded protein: CASSLAPAEGPTEAFF.